The clone carrying this T cell receptor beta chain was recorded only once. The antigen is undetermined. These data originate in a study of T cell responses to AZD1222 COVID-19 vaccine. Points from the study as a whole: Donors were chiefly white British, with a greater number of females, and clonal diversity was perhaps underestimated.

Germline assignment: CDR1 MGHRA and CDR2 YSYEKL. The junction had 29 bases not matched to a gene; V was cut back by 4 bases and J by 7 bases. The CDR3 runs 21 residues. Profiling relied on immunoSEQ multiplex PCR, and the TCRdb table lists in-frame clones only, not all of them. The top ten clones hold 1.5% to 2% of a sample with 75,000 to 100,000 clones, approximately 90% of them seen once. The material was peripheral blood, obtained on day 0 of AZD1222 vaccination. The chain couples TRBV4-1 to TRBJ2-7; 9 positions agree with TRBD1. The source is an adult in good health. CDR3 DNA sequence: TGCGCCAGCAGCCCCCCCTCTGTGGACAGGGGTAAGTATTTTATCGCTTATGAGCAGTACTTC. It translates to CASSPPSVDRGKYFIAYEQYF.